What follows is one T cell receptor (beta chain) and its context. Which antigen it targets is not known. Per-base qualities were not stored, and no clone one base away is much larger. Donors were healthy HIV-negative adults with no recently reported acute infections or vaccinations. Only Caucasian adults living in Nashville, Tennessee, USA were represented among the donors. For unsorted samples, some 100 million PBMCs were counted, and genomic DNA was extracted using the QIAamp DNA Blood Mini kit. Blood was obtained by leukapheresis, after which PBMCs were separated by Ficoll-Histopaque density gradient centrifugation and cryopreserved in liquid nitrogen vapor phase. Using the deep immunoSEQ assay, multiplex PCR amplified TCR CDR3 regions from genomic DNA. Extracted genomic DNA from each cell subset was spread evenly across all wells of several immunoSEQ 96-well plates, with each plate serving as a replicate. For unsorted PBMC, approximately 290 ng of genomic DNA, equivalent to around 30,000 T cell genomes, went into each replicate PCR. Genomic DNA from unsorted PBMC was sequenced over ten immunoSEQ deep assay plates. Purified libraries were measured with a Qubit 3.0 fluorometer, size-checked on a Bioanalyzer 2100, and measured again with the KAPA Library Quantification kit. Each immunoSEQ 96-well plate was sequenced on its own single-read 150-cycle Illumina NextSeq 550 flow cell. The study's processing was this. The immunoSEQ output contained only junctional sequences without quality scores, so filtering could not match that applied to full-length reads. Sequences were annotated with PyIR, a Python wrapper for IgBLAST v1.9, and V/J genes and CDR3 were assigned using IMGT germline references. Any read was removed if the V/J assignment was weak (E-value above 1e-6), the CDR3 was missing, or the read contained stop codons, out-of-frame junctions, or ambiguous translated residues. V3J clonotypes were defined as sequences sharing the same inferred V gene, J gene, and CDR3 amino acid sequence. Percentage overlap between repertoires was computed as shared unique clonotypes divided by the size of the smaller repertoire. RTK rarefaction, the Chao1 estimator, and Recon v2.1 estimates of unobserved clonotypes were used to assess repertoire richness. Entries here come from immuneACCESS through TCRdb and include only in-frame sequences with V and J called. Some clones fail to appear in such tables; in the studies checked, an unresolved V gene covers under half of the shortfall, and the cause of the remainder is unknown. V, J and clone size were drawn from that table, and D and trimming were deduced from the DNA. The sample includes about 480,000 clones, with nearly 80% observed a single time. Approximately 13% of the sample is in the top ten clones.

The sample belongs to a study of shared clonotypes between healthy human individuals (dated by TCRdb to 2020 to 2021). Notes on the research overall: The cohort included a few men and a couple of women between 18 and 49 years of age. To estimate repertoire size and how much clonotypes are shared between individuals, the study performed deep sequencing of blood TCR repertoires from five healthy adults. Libraries were prepared and TCR repertoires were sequenced by different laboratories using diverse techniques, in order to increase sequencing depth and limit assay-specific biases. Leukapheresis yielded between about 0.9 and 9 billion PBMCs per donor.

CDR1 and CDR2, looked up from the germline V gene, are SGHAT and FQNNGV. Trimming takes 1 base off V and 6 bases off J; junction bases not matched to a gene: 10. The cysteine opens and the phenylalanine closes a CDR3 of 16 amino acids. Only CDR3 DNA remains: 48 bases, in frame from the first base. What the research found in general, with its limitations: Pairwise subsampling indicated that sequencing depth was expected to affect the degree of clonotype sharing among donors. Sampling was restricted to blood, and TCR repertoires in tissues likely differ from the TCR repertoires found in blood. Because the study included only a small number of donors, the genetic and exposure-history diversity represented was limited.

The chain couples TRBV11-2 to TRBJ2-7, and 9 bases in between align with TRBD2. This TCR was sampled from a woman between 35 and 50 years old in good health. Some clones in this sample may be carry-over from other donors' samples. Input material: PBMCs. The nucleotides are TGTGCCAGCAGCTTAGTCTCCGGGACTAGCAGTTCCGAGCAGTACTTC. It is translated as CASSLVSGTSSSEQYF.